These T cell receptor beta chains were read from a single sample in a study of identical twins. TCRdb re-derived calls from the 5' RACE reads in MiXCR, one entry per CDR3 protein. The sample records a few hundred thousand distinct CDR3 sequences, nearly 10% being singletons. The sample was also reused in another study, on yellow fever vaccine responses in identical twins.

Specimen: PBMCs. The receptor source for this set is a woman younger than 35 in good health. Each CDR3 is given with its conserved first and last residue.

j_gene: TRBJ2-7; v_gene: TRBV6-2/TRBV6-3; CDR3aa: CASKDRSTRFHEQYF
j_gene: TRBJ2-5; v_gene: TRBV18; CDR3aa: CASSRLVVEETQYF
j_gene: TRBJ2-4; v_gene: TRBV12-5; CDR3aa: CASGLVGRDLAKNIQYF
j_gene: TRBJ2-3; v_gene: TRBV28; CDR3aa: CASDLAGGRADTQYF
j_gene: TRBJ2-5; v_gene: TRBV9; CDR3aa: CASSPRQAQETQYF
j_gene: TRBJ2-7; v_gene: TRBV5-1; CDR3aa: CASSLEGTSINEQYF
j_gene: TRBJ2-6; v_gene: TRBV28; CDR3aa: CASSFYQLSGANVLTF
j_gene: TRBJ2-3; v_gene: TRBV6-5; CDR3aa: CASSYADTQYF
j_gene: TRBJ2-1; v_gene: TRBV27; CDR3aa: CASTKSRGRNEQFF
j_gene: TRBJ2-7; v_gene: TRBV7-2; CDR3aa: CASTRSLAADYEQYF
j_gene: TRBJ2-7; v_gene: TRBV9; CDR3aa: CASSVGTGHEQYF
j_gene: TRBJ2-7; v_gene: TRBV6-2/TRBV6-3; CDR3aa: CASSYSLHSYEQYF
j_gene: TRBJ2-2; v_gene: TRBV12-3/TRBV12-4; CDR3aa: CASSLNSGGPGELFF
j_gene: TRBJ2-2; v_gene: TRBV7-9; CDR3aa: CASSLVPTIAGELFF
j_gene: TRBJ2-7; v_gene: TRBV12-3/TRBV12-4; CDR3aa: CASSLGPDQDREGEQYF
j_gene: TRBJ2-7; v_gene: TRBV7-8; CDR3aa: CASSLGLIEQYF
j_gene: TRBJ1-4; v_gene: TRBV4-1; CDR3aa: CASSRESIPEKLFF
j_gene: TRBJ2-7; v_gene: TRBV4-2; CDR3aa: CASSQEGQDYEQYF
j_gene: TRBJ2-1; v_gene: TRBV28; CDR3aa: CASSQTGKAYNEQFF
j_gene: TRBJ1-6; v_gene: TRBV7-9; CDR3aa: CASSLDRGRWLPLHF
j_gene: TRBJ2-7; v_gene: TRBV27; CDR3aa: CASSPRVDEQYF
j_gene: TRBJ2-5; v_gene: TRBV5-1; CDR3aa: CASSLYVGTEAETQYF
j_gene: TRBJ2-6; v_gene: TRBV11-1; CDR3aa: CASSSLSVRDGSGANVLTF
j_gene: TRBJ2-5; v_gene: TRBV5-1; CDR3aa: CASSLEVAEGTQYF
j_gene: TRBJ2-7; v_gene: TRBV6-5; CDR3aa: CASSYSGQGTYEQYF
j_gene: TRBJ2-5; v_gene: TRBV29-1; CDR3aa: CSVRVVGFQETQYF
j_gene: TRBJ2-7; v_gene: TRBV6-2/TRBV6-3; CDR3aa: CASSYRTPSAYEQYF
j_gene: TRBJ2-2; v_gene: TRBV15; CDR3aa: CATSRETSGVGELFF
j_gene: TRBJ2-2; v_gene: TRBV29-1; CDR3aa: CSVGGAGANTGELFF
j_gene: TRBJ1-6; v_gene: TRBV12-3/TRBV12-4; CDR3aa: CASSTRGGSPLHF
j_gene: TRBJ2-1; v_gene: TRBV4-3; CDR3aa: CASSQAPDSDNEQFF
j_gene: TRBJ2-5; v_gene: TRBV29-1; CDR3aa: CSVEELAVRGQGGLETQYF
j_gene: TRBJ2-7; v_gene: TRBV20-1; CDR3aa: CSARTPPGTSGGALAYEQYF
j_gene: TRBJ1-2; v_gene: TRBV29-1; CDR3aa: CSVEQGENYGYTF
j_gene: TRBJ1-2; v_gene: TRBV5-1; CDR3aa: CASSLTGGDTGYTF
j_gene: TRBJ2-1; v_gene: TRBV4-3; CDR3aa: CASSQVVGGGIGEQFF
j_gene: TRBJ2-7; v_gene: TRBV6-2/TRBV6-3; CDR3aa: CASRSGTSGLYEQYF